The clone carrying this T cell receptor (beta chain) was counted between two and nine times. This sample is drawn from a study of blood T cells in healthy people across ages. Study at large: Through template switching, about one barcoded beta molecule was captured per two T cells, as measured in model experiments.

Germline CDR1 is SGHAT and CDR2 is FQNNGV. This CDR3 has 16 amino acids. Trimming cost V 4 bases and J 0 bases; bases outside gene matches: 4. The second PCR ran about 6 to 12 cycles with a sample-barcoded 5' primer and J-beta primers. Each cDNA molecule, via a template-switch adaptor with 12 random nucleotides, was tagged. TCRdb redid the calling of the 5' RACE reads with MiXCR, one entry per CDR3 protein. The profile shows 550,000 to 700,000 distinct CDR3 sequences, 27% of them singletons. This chain joins TRBV11-2 and TRBJ2-3; 10 bases map to TRBD2. The sequenced sample was blood. The receptor was derived from a woman aged 70 to 79 in good health. The CDR3 DNA follows: TGTGCCAGCAGCTCCAGCGGGGGGGCCAGCACAGATACGCAGTATTTT. Protein product: CASSSSGGASTDTQYF.